Below are 5 T cell receptor beta chains sequenced from a single sample in a study of read filtering for tumor transcriptome and immune sequencing. From around 0.4 ug of RNA, a library with molecular barcoded alpha/delta and beta/gamma adaptors was made. MiXCR, applied by TCRdb to the reads, yields one record per CDR3 protein. The sample records 50,000 or so distinct CDR3 sequences, 10% to 15% being singletons. Sequenced: a population of CD138-negative cells sorted from bone marrow. The receptors originated from a donor aged 40 or over with multiple myeloma.

The chain carries TRBV5-4 and TRBJ2-2; 9 nucleotides line up with TRBD2. V lost 4 bases to trimming and J lost 5 bases; unmatched junction nucleotides: 6. Germline CDR1 reads SGHNT; CDR2 reads YYREEE (reference sequence). The CDR3 has 15 residues. The CDR3, as DNA: TGTGCCAGCAGCCCTCGGCGGGAGGGAACCGGGGAGCTGTTTTTT. Protein sequence: CASSPRREGTGELFF.

In its sample, this clonotype was seen many times. The chain has TRBV10-2 and TRBJ2-3, with a tentative D call TRBD1 (5 bases). The CDR3 is 14 residues long. With 9 bases removed from V and 2 bases from J, the gap between germline ends came to 15 bases. Per the germline V gene, CDR1 is WSHSY and CDR2 is SAAADI. CDR3 bases: TGCGCCAGTAGGGGAAGCCCTTACACAGATACGCAGTATTTT. Protein: CASRGSPYTDTQYF.

This clonotype was recorded at least ten times. V gene TRBV5-1 combines with J gene TRBJ2-2, with D possibly TRBD2 on 6 matching bases. This CDR3 contains 14 residues. Germline loops: CDR1 SGHRS, CDR2 YFSETQ. V was shortened by 6 bases and J by 5 bases, with 14 bases between the two germline ends. In DNA, the CDR3 is TGCGCCAGCACGCGGGATCAGCCAACCGGGGAGCTGTTTTTT. Its protein is CASTRDQPTGELFF.

This clonotype showed up many times. The DNA for the CDR3 is TGCAGTGCTAGATCAGGGAACAATCAGCCCCAGCATTTT. Encoded protein: CSARSGNNQPQHF. The V call is TRBV20-1, the J call TRBJ1-5; a weak D match, TRBD1 (5 bases). The CDR3 runs 13 residues. The germline gives CDR1 DFQATT, CDR2 SNEGSKA (reference sequence). With 2 bases removed from V and 3 bases from J, the gap between germline ends came to 8 bases.

In this sample, this clonotype turned up a few times. The V call is TRBV7-2, the J call TRBJ2-1; the D call may be TRBD1 or TRBD2 (5 bases each). The CDR3 totals 15 residues. Germline V gene sequence: CDR1 SGHTA, CDR2 FQGNSA. Trimming took off 1 base at V and 0 bases at J, with 7 bases between the two ends. For the CDR3, the DNA is TGTGCCAGCAGCTTAGGGGGGACCTCCTACAATGAGCAGTTCTTC. Its protein is CASSLGGTSYNEQFF.